This T cell receptor beta chain was sequenced during a study of low-dose radiotherapy and immunotherapy resistance in tumors. Study in general: Cohort 1 was given 0.5 Gy fractions every 2 weeks, 6.5 Gy in total. Intravenous nivolumab 240 mg every two weeks plus ipilimumab 1 mg/kg every six weeks was given to patients.

TRAV- and TRBV-specific primers primed first-strand cDNA, covering alpha and beta chains. With a V-primer adapter and a constant-region primer, TCRs were amplified for approximately 19 PCR cycles. One entry per CDR3 protein, called by TCRdb with MiXCR from the reads. The table shows about 15,000 distinct CDR3 sequences, with roughly 60% occurring only once. Advanced solid tumors lacking tumor-infiltrating lymphocytes characterized eligible patients. The CDR3 runs to 17 residues. The germline V gene encodes CDR1 SGHAT and CDR2 FQNNGV. V dropped 2 bases and J dropped 0 bases, with 14 bases sitting between them.

The chain links TRBV11-2 to TRBJ1-3, with D perhaps TRBD1 (6 bases). The TCR sequence derives from a human donor with advanced metastatic prostate, ovarian, gallbladder or colorectal cancer (not recorded which). This table probably holds off-target reads from a library built for another chain. In DNA, the CDR3 is TGTGCCAGCAGCTTACAGGGGCCAAGATCCTCTGGAAACACCATATATTTT. Its translation is CASSLQGPRSSGNTIYF.